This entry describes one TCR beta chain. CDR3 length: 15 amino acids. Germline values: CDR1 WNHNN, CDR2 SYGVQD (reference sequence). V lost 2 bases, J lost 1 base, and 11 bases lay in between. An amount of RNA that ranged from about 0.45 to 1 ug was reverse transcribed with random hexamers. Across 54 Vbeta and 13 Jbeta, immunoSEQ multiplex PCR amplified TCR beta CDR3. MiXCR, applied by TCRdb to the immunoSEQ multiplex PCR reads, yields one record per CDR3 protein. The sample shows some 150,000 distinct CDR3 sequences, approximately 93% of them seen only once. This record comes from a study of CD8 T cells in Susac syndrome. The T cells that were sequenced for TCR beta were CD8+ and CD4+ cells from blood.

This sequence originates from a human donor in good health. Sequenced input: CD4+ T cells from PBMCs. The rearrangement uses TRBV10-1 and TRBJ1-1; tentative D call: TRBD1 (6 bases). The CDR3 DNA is TGCGCCAGCAGTGAGGAAATAGGGGGGAACACTGAAGCTTTCTTT. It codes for CASSEEIGGNTEAFF.